Below, 2 T cell receptor beta chains from the same sample are listed, as sequenced in a study of cytomegalovirus exposure and HLA in healthy donors. The PCR employed 60 Vbeta primers together with 13 Jbeta primers. Generated by immunoSEQ multiplex PCR, the TCRdb table keeps only in-frame clones and is missing some. Counted here are nearly 100,000 clones, approximately 76% occurring once; the ten biggest clones make up around 20%. Sequencing was carried out using PBMCs. Receptors originate from a woman aged 55 to 70 in good health and CMV-seropositive.

The chain recombines TRBV14 with TRBJ2-1; 7 bases agree with TRBD1. The CDR3 extends over 15 amino acids. Germline values: CDR1 SGHDN, CDR2 FVKESK. J was trimmed by 1 base and V by 2 bases; bases with no gene match: 2. The CDR3 spells CASSQNRGSYNEQFF. CDR3 bases: TGTGCCAGCAGCCAAAACAGGGGATCCTACAATGAGCAGTTCTTC.

The CDR3 bases are TGTGCCGGGATGGACAAACAGGGCGGCACTGAAGCTTTCTTT. Translating gives CAGMDKQGGTEAFF. The rearrangement uses TRBV18 and TRBJ1-1; TRBD1 might be the D (6 bases). CDR1 and CDR2 from the germline V gene are KGHSH and LQKENI. Trimming left V 11 bases short and J 4 bases short, with 20 bases between. There are 14 residues in the CDR3. The full variable domain, completed using reference TRBV18 and TRBJ1-1, is NAGVMQNPRHLVRRRGQEARLRCSPMKGHSHVYWYRQLPEEGLKFMVYLQKENIIDESGMPKERFSAEFPKEGPSILRIQQVVRGDSAAYFCAGMDKQGGTEAFFGQGTRLTVV.